The present T cell receptor beta chain was sequenced within a study of PD-1 blockade in classical Hodgkin lymphoma. With no exception, relapse followed autologous stem cell transplantation in all patients, and brentuximab vedotin exposure varied. The table came from immunoSEQ multiplex PCR; TCRdb's copy has only in-frame clones and leaves some out. Of about 37,000 clones listed, 70% to 90% are singletons. The input for sequencing was peripheral blood mononuclear cells (PBMCs), taken before the second cycle of nivolumab. This clonotype originated in a human donor with classical Hodgkin lymphoma.

The chain's CDR3 is CASSRTMGTSIGYTF. CDR3 nucleotides: TGTGCCAGCAGCCGAACCATGGGAACCTCTATTGGCTACACCTTC. J is TRBJ1-2 and V is TRBV11-2; D is uncertain. The germline V gene has CDR1 SGHAT and CDR2 FQNNGV. V lost 5 bases and J 7 bases, leaving 20 bases between the germline ends. This CDR3 region has 15 residues.